This T cell receptor (beta chain) was found in a study of T-cell reconstitution after alpha-beta-depleted transplantation in children. This sample's TCRbeta library carried unique molecular identifier barcodes. Each CDR3 protein gets one entry after TCRdb re-called the PCR reads with MiXCR. The data show more than 400,000 distinct CDR3 sequences, approximately 10% seen once. Findings of the study overall: Surviving recipient T cells and thymic progenitors produced the high day-60 TCRbeta diversity seen in some patients. Expanded graft clones numbering several hundred reportedly gave rise to alpha-beta T cells about two months after transplant. Newly made T cells mostly supplied T-cell counts and diversity one year after transplant.

V lost 8 bases and J lost 5; bases outside the gene matches: 8. CDR3 size: 13 residues. The germline gives CDR1 SQVTM, CDR2 ANQGSEA. In its sample, this clonotype was seen many times. Its specificity is unknown. The TCR sequence derives from a female patient between 2 and 15 years old who had a stem cell transplant for aplastic anemia, so the T cells may come from the graft donor. The sequenced sample was PBMCs, mostly from graft donor cells, obtained 180 days after TCRalphabeta/CD19-depleted stem cell transplant. The gene calls are TRBV29-1 and TRBJ2-1; 8 positions agree with TRBD2. In DNA, the CDR3 is TGCAGCACCGAGACTAGCGCCCACAATGAGCAGTTCTTC. Translated, it gives CSTETSAHNEQFF.